These 20 T cell receptor beta chains originate from one sample sequenced in a study of cytomegalovirus exposure and HLA in healthy donors. Researchers ran the PCR with 60 Vbeta and 13 Jbeta primers. The method was immunoSEQ multiplex PCR; TCRdb's version includes in-frame clones alone and lacks a portion of them. The profile covers approximately 160,000 clones, with 68% appearing a single time and less than 3% taken by the ten largest. The specimen was PBMCs. The receptors derive from a woman aged 40 to 50 in good health and CMV-seropositive.

The table lists this clone with a few counts. The rearrangement links TRBV19 to TRBJ2-7; D perhaps matches TRBD1 (5 bases). V was cut by 4 bases and J by 0 bases, with 10 bases left in between. This CDR3 is 14 amino acids long. The germline V gene has CDR1 LNHDA and CDR2 SQIVND (reference sequence). CDR3 protein: CASSNGQSSYEQYF. As DNA, the CDR3 is TGTGCCAGTAGTAACGGACAATCCTCCTACGAGCAGTACTTC.

J is TRBJ1-2 and V is TRBV6-5; the D is unclear. The CDR3 spans 14 residues. Germline V gene data show CDR1 as MNHEY and CDR2 as SVGAGI. Trimming took off 3 bases at V and 5 bases at J, with 13 bases between the two ends. The CDR3 DNA is TGTGCCAGCAGTTATAGAGGGAGCTTTTATGGCTACACCTTC. Translation gives CASSYRGSFYGYTF.

CDR3 sequence: CASSEDTTGNGYTF. In nucleotides, the CDR3 is TGTGCCAGCAGCGAAGACACGACAGGAAATGGCTACACCTTC. The chain joins TRBV28 to TRBJ1-2, with a weak D call TRBD1 (6 bases). Germline V gives CDR1 MDHEN, CDR2 SYDVKM. Trimming pared 6 bases from V and 6 bases from J, leaving 17 bases between. The CDR3 totals 14 residues.

The rearrangement links TRBV11-3 to TRBJ2-2; 14 bases line up with TRBD2. The CDR3 runs 16 residues. The trim removed 4 bases at V and 5 bases at J, leaving 3 bases unmatched. Germline V gives CDR1 SGHNT, CDR2 YENEEA. CDR3: CASSSRTSGGTGELFF. CDR3 DNA sequence: TGTGCCAGCAGCTCCCGGACTAGCGGGGGGACCGGGGAGCTGTTTTTT.

This clone was detected once. The chain has TRBV7-2 and TRBJ2-2; 9 bases agree with TRBD1. V shed 5 bases and J 4 bases; nucleotides not matched to a gene: 5. The CDR3 extends over 15 amino acids. Germline CDR1 and CDR2: SGHTA and FQGNSA. CDR3 in amino acids: CASSPQQGATGELFF. The CDR3 region has the DNA TGTGCCAGCAGCCCTCAACAGGGGGCCACCGGGGAGCTGTTTTTT.

The chain combines TRBV7-9 with TRBJ1-2; possibly TRBD1 for D (6 bases). Germline values: CDR1 SEHNR, CDR2 FQNEAQ (reference sequence). Trimming removed 3 bases at V and 5 bases at J, with 13 bases between. The CDR3 length is 14 residues. CDR3 nucleotide sequence: TGTGCCAGCAGCTTGTCAGGGGAGGGGTATGGCTACACCTTC. Its protein product is CASSLSGEGYGYTF.

Only a few counts were recorded for this clone. The CDR3 DNA sequence: TGCGCCAGCACCCCCGGACAGGTTTGCAATCAGCCCCAGCATTTT. It is translated as CASTPGQVCNQPQHF. This rearrangement joins TRBV23-1 to TRBJ1-5; 7 bases align to TRBD1. TRBV23-1 counts as an open reading frame of uncertain function. The CDR3 length is 15 residues. V was clipped by 7 bases and J by 2 bases; unmatched bases: 8.

The J gene is TRBJ2-1, the V gene TRBV5-1; 10 bases line up with TRBD2. V shed 7 bases, J shed 8 bases, and the junction held 9 bases outside the gene matches. Germline CDR1 SGHRS, CDR2 YFSETQ. The CDR3 runs 14 residues. CDR3 DNA: TGCGCCAGCGCCCTAGCGGGAGATTTGGATGAGCAGTTCTTC. It yields the protein CASALAGDLDEQFF.

The V gene is TRBV5-1, the J gene TRBJ2-3; 9 bases line up with TRBD1. The CDR3 sequence is 16 residues long. Looked up from germline, CDR1 is SGHRS and CDR2 is YFSETQ. The trim removed 1 base at V and 5 bases at J, leaving 8 bases unmatched. The CDR3 loop reads CASSLNPGQGIDTQYF. The CDR3 DNA reads as TGCGCCAGCAGCTTGAACCCGGGACAGGGAATAGATACGCAGTATTTT.

The J gene is TRBJ2-1, the V gene TRBV7-2; 10 bases are shared with TRBD1. Trimming took 1 base from V and 10 from J; bases not matched to a gene: 10. The CDR3 has 16 residues. Germline CDR1 and CDR2: SGHTA and FQGNSA. CDR3 protein: CASSLGVGQGSWEQFF. Here the CDR3 DNA reads TGTGCCAGCAGCTTAGGGGTGGGACAGGGGAGTTGGGAGCAGTTCTTC.

The gene calls are TRBV7-2 and TRBJ1-5; 8 nucleotides line up with TRBD1. The trim removed 5 bases at V and 7 bases at J, leaving 13 bases unmatched. Germline V CDR1 and CDR2: SGHTA, FQGNSA. CDR3 length equals 16 residues. The CDR3 region has the DNA TGTGCCAGCAGCCCCCTTGGCCAGGGGGCAAGGCAGCCCCAGCATTTT. Translation: CASSPLGQGARQPQHF.

This sequence joins TRBV4-1 and TRBJ2-3; D is perhaps TRBD2 (5 bases). V was clipped by 1 base and J by 3 bases, with 11 bases between them. Germline V lookup: CDR1 MGHRA, CDR2 YSYEKL. This CDR3 has 15 amino acids. The CDR3: CASSQVGVGTDTQYF. CDR3 DNA sequence: TGCGCCAGCAGCCAAGTCGGGGTTGGGACAGATACGCAGTATTTT.

CDR3 DNA: TGTGCCAGCAGTTCCCGTAGCAGAAGCTCCTACAATGAGCAGTTCTTC. Its protein product is CASSSRSRSSYNEQFF. The genes are TRBV2 and TRBJ2-1; unclear D gene. Per germline, CDR1 SNHLY and CDR2 FYNNEI. V lost 5 bases, J lost 0 bases, and 14 bases lay in between. The CDR3 length is 16 residues.

V gene TRBV6-5 combines with J gene TRBJ2-1, with 7 bases fitting TRBD2. The CDR3 has 14 amino acids. CDR1 is MNHEY, CDR2 SVGAGI, per germline. After removal of 8 bases from V and 0 bases from J, the junction contained 4 bases not matched to a gene. The CDR3 region is CASALAVSYNEQFF. In DNA form, the CDR3 reads TGTGCCAGCGCCCTAGCGGTCTCCTACAATGAGCAGTTCTTC.

The gene calls are TRBV5-6 and TRBJ2-7; 9 bases agree with TRBD1. CDR1 is SGHDT, CDR2 YYEEEE, per germline. With V trimmed by 3 bases and J by 2 bases, 6 bases remained unmatched. This CDR3 is 15 amino acids long. The DNA for the CDR3 is TGTGCCAGCAGCTCGGGACAGGGTGTCCCCTACGAGCAGTACTTC. It encodes CASSSGQGVPYEQYF.

The CDR3 spells CASSIALDLYEQYF. The CDR3 DNA is TGTGCCAGTAGTATAGCCCTAGACCTCTACGAGCAGTACTTC. The J gene is TRBJ2-7, the V gene TRBV19; D call uncertain. This CDR3 spans 14 amino acids. The germline CDR1 and CDR2 sequences are LNHDA and SQIVND (reference sequence). V lost 1 base and J lost 3, with 10 bases in between.

The rearrangement uses TRBV13 and TRBJ1-4; tentatively, D is TRBD1 (5 bases). Germline V gene sequence: CDR1 PRHDT, CDR2 FYEKMQ (reference sequence). Trimming cost V 3 bases and J 6 bases, with 14 bases left between them. This CDR3 has 15 residues. The CDR3 coding sequence is TGTGCCAGCAGCTTCCAGGGAGGGGACGATGAAAAACTGTTTTTT. It yields the protein CASSFQGGDDEKLFF. The full variable domain, rest sourced from reference TRBV13 and TRBJ1-4, is AAGVIQSPRHLIKEKRETATLKCYPIPRHDTVYWYQQGPGQDPQFLISFYEKMQSDKGSIPDRFSAQQFSDYHSELNMSSLELGDSALYFCASSFQGGDDEKLFFGSGTQLSVL.

The V and J genes are TRBV19 and TRBJ2-7, with D possibly being TRBD1 (6 bases). CDR1 is LNHDA and CDR2 is SQIVND in the germline V gene (reference sequence). V shed 3 bases and J shed 2 bases, with 11 bases lying between them. The CDR3 totals 14 residues. The CDR3, as DNA: TGTGCCAGTAGTATTTCGGGACAAACCTACGAGCAGTACTTC. The encoded protein is CASSISGQTYEQYF.

This chain connects TRBV2 to TRBJ2-6, with TRBD1 matching over 7 bases. V lost 4 bases and J lost 4; bases outside the gene matches: 7. This CDR3 comprises 16 residues. Germline V gives CDR1 SNHLY, CDR2 FYNNEI. The CDR3 DNA reads as TGTGCCAGCAGTGTCCACGACAGGGCGGGGGCCAACGTCCTGACTTTC. Amino acids: CASSVHDRAGANVLTF.

J is TRBJ2-3 and V is TRBV4-2, with a weak D call TRBD2 (5 bases). V lost 1 base and J lost 1, with 15 bases in between. Germline CDR1 LGHNA, CDR2 YNFKEQ. This CDR3 is 17 amino acids long. CDR3 DNA sequence: TGTGCCAGCAGCCAAGGCTTCGGAAAGAGGGGCACAGATACGCAGTATTTT. Protein sequence: CASSQGFGKRGTDTQYF.